The clone carrying this T cell receptor (beta chain) was seen more than once but under ten times. A much larger clonotype is one base distant, so this may be a read error. The data were taken from a study of T cells in Graves' hyperthyroidism and ophthalmopathy. The blood sample dates from first hyperthyroidism diagnosis, preceding any ophthalmopathy symptoms. Isolation of PBMCs was performed on 8.5 to 10 ml fresh peripheral blood. RNA transcripts were the template for amplifying TCR beta CDR3 regions. The HTBI primer set was used in a first-round RT-PCR of the TCR CDR3. MiXCR, run by TCRdb on the multiplex PCR reads, gives a single entry per CDR3 protein. The sample holds around 300,000 distinct CDR3 sequences; under 30% are singletons and the top ten take approximately 25%. The CDR3 is 15 residues long. V was pared by 6 bases and J by 0 bases, with 12 bases between. CDR1 and CDR2 (germline): SEHNR, FQNEAQ (reference sequence).

The sequence was obtained from a man aged 35-49 years with Graves' hyperthyroidism that later progressed to Graves' ophthalmopathy. The rearrangement links TRBV7-9 to TRBJ2-4; D remains unclear. The specimen was blood. The CDR3 bases are TGTGCCAGCAGTAACACTACCTTAGCCAAAAACATTCAGTACTTC. Its protein product is CASSNTTLAKNIQYF.